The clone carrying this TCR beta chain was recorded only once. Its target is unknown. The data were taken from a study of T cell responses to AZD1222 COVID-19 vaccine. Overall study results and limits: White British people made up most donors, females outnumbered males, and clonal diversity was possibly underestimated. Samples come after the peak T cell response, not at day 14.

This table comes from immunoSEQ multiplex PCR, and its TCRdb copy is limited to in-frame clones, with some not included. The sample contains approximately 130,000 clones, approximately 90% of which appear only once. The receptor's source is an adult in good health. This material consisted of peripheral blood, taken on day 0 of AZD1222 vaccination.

CDR3 amino acids: CASSPEGASNIQYF. DNA for the CDR3: TGTGCCAGCTCACCGGAAGGGGCGTCGAACATTCAGTACTTC. This chain joins TRBV18 and TRBJ2-4; D might be TRBD1 (5 bases). CDR3 size: 14 residues. Trimming shortened V by 3 bases and J by 7 bases, and 13 bases separated the two germline ends. Per the germline V gene, CDR1 is KGHSH and CDR2 is LQKENI.